Each of the 2 T cell receptor beta chains below was sequenced from the same sample in a study of T cells in narcolepsy. Here immunoSEQ multiplex PCR was the method, and the copy in TCRdb shows in-frame clones only, minus some. The sample carries tens of thousands of clones, about 92% recorded once. Sequencing input: CD45RA- memory CD4+ T cells from PBMCs. These receptors were taken from a human donor with narcolepsy.

The CDR3 DNA is TGCGCCAGCAGCTCTCGGTCCCTCCAGGGGACCGGGGAGCTGTTTTTT. As protein: CASSSRSLQGTGELFF. The chain links TRBV5-1 to TRBJ2-2, with D perhaps matching TRBD1 (6 bases). The germline V gene has CDR1 SGHRS and CDR2 YFSETQ. The germline V and J ends were trimmed by 3 bases and 5 bases, with 17 bases remaining between them. The CDR3 consists of 16 residues.

The chain is built from TRBV7-8 and TRBJ2-1; D is possibly TRBD2 (5 bases). Germline CDR1 is SGHVS and CDR2 is FQNEAQ. The CDR3 runs 12 residues. V was pared by 0 bases and J by 9 bases, with 6 bases between. CDR3 bases: TGTGCCAGCAGCTTAGCGGCGGGTGAGCAGTTCTTC. As protein: CASSLAAGEQFF.